Following are 3 T cell receptor beta chains from one sample sequenced in a study of T cell responses to AZD1222 COVID-19 vaccine. The table came from immunoSEQ multiplex PCR; TCRdb's copy has only in-frame clones and leaves some out. The repertoire holds 130,000 or so clones, with 86% as singletons. The sequencing here drew on peripheral blood, taken on day 0 of AZD1222 vaccination. The origin of the receptors is an adult in good health.

The chain recombines TRBV7-9 with TRBJ1-1; D remains unclear. The V and J ends lost 0 bases and 14 bases respectively, with 13 bases between them. The CDR3 loop spans 12 amino acids. In germline, CDR1 is SEHNR, CDR2 FQNEAQ (reference sequence). DNA of the CDR3: TGTGCCAGCAGCTTAGCGTCAACGGTTCACTTCTTT. This codes for CASSLASTVHFF.

This clone showed up just once. The CDR3 here is CASRFFRTGDGYTF. CDR3 nucleotide sequence: TGTGCAAGTCGCTTCTTTAGGACAGGGGATGGCTACACCTTC. The J gene is TRBJ1-2, the V gene TRBV12-2; the D call in the table, TRBD1, was not verified against the DNA. TRBV12-2 is a pseudogene segment. The CDR3 consists of 14 residues.

A single count supports this clone. The genes are TRBV1 and TRBJ1-5; the DNA was not compared with TRBD1, the D call given in the table. TRBV1 is listed as a pseudogene. This CDR3 has 16 amino acids. The CDR3 DNA sequence: TGCACCAGCAGCCTCCCCGGACAGGCAGGGGACCAGCCCCAGCATTTT. Its translation is CTSSLPGQAGDQPQHF.